The present entry profiles one T cell receptor (beta chain) with its context. Its antigen is undetermined. Germline lookup yields CDR1 MNHEY and CDR2 SMNVEV (reference sequence). The CDR3 sequence is 14 residues long. Trimming took 4 bases from V and 4 from J, leaving 11 bases between them. This sample was taken from a study of blood T cells in healthy people across ages. A second roughly 7 to 11 cycle PCR used barcoded and J-beta primers. At least 3 million CDR3-containing paired-end reads were obtained per sample. TCRdb recomputed calls from the 5' RACE reads with MiXCR, one row per CDR3 protein. The sample shows some 800,000 distinct CDR3 sequences, 40% to 50% of them seen only once. Study-wide points: In older individuals, TCR beta diversity per million T cells was lower, falling roughly linearly with age. It was not possible, with unsorted PBMCs, to conclusively compare naive and antigen-experienced cells. Investigators viewed diversity estimates from one million T cells as underestimates, the study reported.

This receptor was obtained from a man between 60 and 75 years old in good health. The source material was blood. The rearrangement links TRBV27 to TRBJ1-5; D might be TRBD1 (6 bases). This CDR3 is CASSSTGNNQPQHF. CDR3 in DNA: TGTGCCAGCAGTTCAACAGGGAATAATCAGCCCCAGCATTTT.